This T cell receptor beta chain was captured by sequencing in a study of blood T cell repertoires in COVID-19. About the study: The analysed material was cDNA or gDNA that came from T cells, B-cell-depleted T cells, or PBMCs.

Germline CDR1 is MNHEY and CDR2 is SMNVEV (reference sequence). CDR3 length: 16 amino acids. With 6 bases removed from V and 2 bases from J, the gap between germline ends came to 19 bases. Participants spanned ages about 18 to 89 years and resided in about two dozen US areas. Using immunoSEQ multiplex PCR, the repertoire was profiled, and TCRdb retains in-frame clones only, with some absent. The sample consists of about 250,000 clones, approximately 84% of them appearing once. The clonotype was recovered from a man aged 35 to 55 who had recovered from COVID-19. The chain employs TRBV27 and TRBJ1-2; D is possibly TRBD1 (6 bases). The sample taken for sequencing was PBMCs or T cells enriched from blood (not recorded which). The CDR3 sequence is CASSPIRGRGNYGYTF. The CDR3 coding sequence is TGTGCCAGCAGCCCAATTAGGGGCAGGGGAAACTATGGCTACACCTTC.